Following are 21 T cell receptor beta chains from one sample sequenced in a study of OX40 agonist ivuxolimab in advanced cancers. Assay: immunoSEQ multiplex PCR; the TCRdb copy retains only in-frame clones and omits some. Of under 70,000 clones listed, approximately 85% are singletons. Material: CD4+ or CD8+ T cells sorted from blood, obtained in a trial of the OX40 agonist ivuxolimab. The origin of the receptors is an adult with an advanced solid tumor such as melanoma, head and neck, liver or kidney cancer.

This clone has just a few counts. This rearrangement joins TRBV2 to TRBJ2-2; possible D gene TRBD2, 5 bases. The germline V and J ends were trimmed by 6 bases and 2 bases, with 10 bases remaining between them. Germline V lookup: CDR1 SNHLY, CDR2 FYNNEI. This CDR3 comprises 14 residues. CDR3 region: CASRGLLNTGELFF. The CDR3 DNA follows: TGTGCCAGCAGAGGACTTCTCAACACCGGGGAGCTGTTTTTT.

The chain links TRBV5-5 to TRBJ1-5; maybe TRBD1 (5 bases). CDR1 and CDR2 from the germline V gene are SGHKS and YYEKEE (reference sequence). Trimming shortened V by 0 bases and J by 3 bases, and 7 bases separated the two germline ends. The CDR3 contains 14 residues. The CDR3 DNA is TGTGCCAGCAGCTTGGCAGGGCTCAATCAGCCCCAGCATTTT. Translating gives CASSLAGLNQPQHF.

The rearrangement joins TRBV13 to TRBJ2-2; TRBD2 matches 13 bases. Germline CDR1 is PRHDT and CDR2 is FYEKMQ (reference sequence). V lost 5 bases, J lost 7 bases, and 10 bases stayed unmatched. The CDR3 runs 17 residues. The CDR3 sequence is CASSVRTSGSSVGELFF. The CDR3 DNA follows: TGTGCCAGCAGCGTACGGACTAGCGGGAGCAGCGTCGGGGAGCTGTTTTTT.

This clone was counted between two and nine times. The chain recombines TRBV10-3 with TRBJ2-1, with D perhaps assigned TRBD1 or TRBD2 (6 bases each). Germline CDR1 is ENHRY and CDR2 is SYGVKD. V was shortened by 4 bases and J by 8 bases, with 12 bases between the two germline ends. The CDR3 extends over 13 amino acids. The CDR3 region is CAISVRGVDEQFF. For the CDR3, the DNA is TGTGCCATCAGTGTGAGGGGGGTCGATGAGCAGTTCTTC.

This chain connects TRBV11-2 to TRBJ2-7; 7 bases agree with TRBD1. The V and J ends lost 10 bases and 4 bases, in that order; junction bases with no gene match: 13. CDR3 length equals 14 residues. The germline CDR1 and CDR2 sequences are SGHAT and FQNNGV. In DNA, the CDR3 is TGTGCCACCGCCTACAACAGGGGTGGTTACGAGCAGTACTTC. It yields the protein CATAYNRGGYEQYF. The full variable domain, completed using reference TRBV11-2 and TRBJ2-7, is EAGVAQSPRYKIIEKRQSVAFWCNPISGHATLYWYQQILGQGPKLLIQFQNNGVVDDSQLPKDRFSAERLKGVDSTLKIQPAKLEDSAVYLCATAYNRGGYEQYFGPGTRLTVT.

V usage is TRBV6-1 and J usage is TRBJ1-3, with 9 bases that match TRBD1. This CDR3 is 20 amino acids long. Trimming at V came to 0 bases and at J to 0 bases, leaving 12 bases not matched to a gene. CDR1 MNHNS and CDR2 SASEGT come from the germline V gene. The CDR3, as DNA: TGTGCCAGCAGTGAAGCGTGGACAGGGGCGGCCCCTCACTCTGGAAACACCATATATTTT. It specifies CASSEAWTGAAPHSGNTIYF.

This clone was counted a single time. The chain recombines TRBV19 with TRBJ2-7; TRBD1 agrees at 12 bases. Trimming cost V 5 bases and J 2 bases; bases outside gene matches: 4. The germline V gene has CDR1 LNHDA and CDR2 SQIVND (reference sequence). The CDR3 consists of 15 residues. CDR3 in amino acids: CASSAGTGGTYEQYF. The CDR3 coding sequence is TGTGCCAGTAGTGCCGGGACAGGGGGCACCTACGAGCAGTACTTC.

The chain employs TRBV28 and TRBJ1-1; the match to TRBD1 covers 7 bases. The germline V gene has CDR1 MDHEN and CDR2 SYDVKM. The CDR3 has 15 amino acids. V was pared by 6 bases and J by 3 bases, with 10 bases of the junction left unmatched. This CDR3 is CASSRTGVLDTEAFF. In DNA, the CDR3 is TGTGCCAGCAGCAGGACAGGTGTTTTGGACACTGAAGCTTTCTTT.

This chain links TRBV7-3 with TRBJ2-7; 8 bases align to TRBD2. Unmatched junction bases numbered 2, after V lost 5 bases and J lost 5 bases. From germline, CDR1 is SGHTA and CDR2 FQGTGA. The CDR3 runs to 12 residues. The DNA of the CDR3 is TGTGCCAGCAGCCCGACTAGCGACGAGCAGTACTTC. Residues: CASSPTSDEQYF.

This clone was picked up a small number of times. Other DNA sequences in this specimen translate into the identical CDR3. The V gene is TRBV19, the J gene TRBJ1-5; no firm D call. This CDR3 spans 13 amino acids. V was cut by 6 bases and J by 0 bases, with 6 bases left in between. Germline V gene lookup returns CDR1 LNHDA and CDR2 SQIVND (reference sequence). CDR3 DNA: TGTGCCAGTAGCGGGAATAGCAATCAGCCCCAGCATTTT. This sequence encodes CASSGNSNQPQHF.

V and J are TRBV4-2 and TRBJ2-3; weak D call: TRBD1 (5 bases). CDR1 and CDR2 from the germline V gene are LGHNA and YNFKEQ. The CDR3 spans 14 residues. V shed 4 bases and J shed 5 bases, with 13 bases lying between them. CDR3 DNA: TGTGCCAGCAGCCGAGAACAGGTTGGAGATACGCAGTATTTT. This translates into CASSREQVGDTQYF.

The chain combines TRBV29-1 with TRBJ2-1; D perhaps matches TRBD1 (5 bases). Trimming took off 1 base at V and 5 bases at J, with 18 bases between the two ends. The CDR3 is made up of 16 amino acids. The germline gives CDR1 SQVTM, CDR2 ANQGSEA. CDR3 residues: CSVEGGRDRSNNEQFF. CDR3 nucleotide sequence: TGCAGCGTTGAAGGGGGCAGGGATCGGAGTAACAATGAGCAGTTCTTC.

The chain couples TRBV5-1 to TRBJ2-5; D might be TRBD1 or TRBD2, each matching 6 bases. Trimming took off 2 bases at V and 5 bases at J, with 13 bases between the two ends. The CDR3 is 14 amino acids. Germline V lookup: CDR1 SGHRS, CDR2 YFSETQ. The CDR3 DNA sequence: TGCGCCAGCAGCTTCGAGGGGGGAGGCGAGACCCAGTACTTC. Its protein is CASSFEGGGETQYF.

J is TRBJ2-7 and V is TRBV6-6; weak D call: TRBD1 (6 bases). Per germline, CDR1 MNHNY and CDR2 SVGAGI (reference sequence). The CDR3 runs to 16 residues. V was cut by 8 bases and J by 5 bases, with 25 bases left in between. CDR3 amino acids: CASLGGRGISFDEQYF. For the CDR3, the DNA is TGTGCCAGCCTTGGGGGCCGGGGAATATCCTTCGACGAGCAGTACTTC.

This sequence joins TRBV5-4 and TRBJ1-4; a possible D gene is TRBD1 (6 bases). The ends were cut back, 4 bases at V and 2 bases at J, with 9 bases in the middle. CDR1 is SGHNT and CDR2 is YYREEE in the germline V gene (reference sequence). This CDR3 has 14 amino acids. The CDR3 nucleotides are TGTGCCAGCAGCCGAAGGGGGACTAATGAAAAACTGTTTTTT. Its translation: CASSRRGTNEKLFF.

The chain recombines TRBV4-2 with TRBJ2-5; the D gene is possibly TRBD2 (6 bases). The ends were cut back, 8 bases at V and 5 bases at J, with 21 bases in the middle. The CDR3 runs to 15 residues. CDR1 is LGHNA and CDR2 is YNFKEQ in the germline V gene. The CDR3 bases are TGTGCCAGCGGCCCAGCGGAGGGGATAGGCGAGACCCAGTACTTC. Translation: CASGPAEGIGETQYF.

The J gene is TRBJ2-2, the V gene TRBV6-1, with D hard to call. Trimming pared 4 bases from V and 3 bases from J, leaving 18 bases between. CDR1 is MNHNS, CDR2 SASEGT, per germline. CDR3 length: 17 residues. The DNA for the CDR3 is TGTGCCAGCAGTGGAGGTGGGGTGGCAGTGGACACCGGGGAGCTGTTTTTT. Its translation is CASSGGGVAVDTGELFF.

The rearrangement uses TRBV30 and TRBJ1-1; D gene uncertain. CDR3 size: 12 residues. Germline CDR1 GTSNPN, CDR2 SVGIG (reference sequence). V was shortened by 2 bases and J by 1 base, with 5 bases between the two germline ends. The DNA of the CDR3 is TGTGCCTGGAGTCCGAGGAACACTGAAGCTTTCTTT. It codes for CAWSPRNTEAFF.

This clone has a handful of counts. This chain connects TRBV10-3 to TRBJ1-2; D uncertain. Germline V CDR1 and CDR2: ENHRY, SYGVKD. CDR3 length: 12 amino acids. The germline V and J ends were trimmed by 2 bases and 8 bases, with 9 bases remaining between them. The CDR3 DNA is TGTGCCATCAGTGAGACTAGTGAGGGCTACACCTTC. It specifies CAISETSEGYTF.

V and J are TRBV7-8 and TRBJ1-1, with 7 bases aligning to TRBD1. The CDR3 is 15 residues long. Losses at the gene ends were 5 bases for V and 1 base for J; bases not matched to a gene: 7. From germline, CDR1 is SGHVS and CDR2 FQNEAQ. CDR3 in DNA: TGTGCCAGCAGCCCCCCTGACAGGGCGAACACTGAAGCTTTCTTT. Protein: CASSPPDRANTEAFF.

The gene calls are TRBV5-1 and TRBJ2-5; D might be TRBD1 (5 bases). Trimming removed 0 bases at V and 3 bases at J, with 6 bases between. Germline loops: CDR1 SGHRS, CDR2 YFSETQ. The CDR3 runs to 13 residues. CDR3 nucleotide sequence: TGCGCCAGCAGCTTGGGCAGGGAAGAGACCCAGTACTTC. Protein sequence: CASSLGREETQYF.